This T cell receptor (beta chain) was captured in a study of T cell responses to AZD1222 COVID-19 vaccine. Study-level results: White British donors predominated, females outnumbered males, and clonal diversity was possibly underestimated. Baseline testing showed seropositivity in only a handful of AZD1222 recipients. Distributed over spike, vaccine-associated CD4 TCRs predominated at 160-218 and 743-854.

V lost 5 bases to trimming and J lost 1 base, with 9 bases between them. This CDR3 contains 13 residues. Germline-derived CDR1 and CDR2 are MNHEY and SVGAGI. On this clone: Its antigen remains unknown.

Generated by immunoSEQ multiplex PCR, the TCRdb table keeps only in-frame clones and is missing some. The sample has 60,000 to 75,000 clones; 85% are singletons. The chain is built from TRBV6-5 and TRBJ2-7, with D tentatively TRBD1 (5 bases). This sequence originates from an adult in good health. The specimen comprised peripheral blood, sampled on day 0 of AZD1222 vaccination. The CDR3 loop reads CASSRQTSYEQYF. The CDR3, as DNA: TGTGCCAGCAGTAGACAGACGTCCTACGAGCAGTACTTC.